Detailed here is one TCR beta chain. The sample belongs to a study of blood T cell repertoires in COVID-19. For the study at large: The United States, Italy and Spain provided the acute and convalescent COVID-19 samples. T cells, B-cell-depleted T cells, or PBMCs supplied cDNA or gDNA.

Per the authors' pipeline: Amplification from reference gene primers served as the basis for estimated nucleated cell counts. Clones were read by immunoSEQ multiplex PCR, and TCRdb kept only the in-frame ones, dropping some. The V and J calls and the clone size are those of that table, but D and trimming were determined from the DNA. The sample lists 200,000 to 300,000 clones; 80% to 90% were seen once. Germline CDR1 reads LGHDT; CDR2 reads YNNKEL (reference sequence). The ends were cut back, 4 bases at V and 6 bases at J, with 15 bases in the middle. This CDR3 has 15 amino acids. The Seattle site enrolled patients during active infection and followed them longitudinally.

This TCR came from a woman over 75 with COVID-19, enrolled during active disease. This chain uses TRBV3-1 (or the pseudogene TRBV3-2) with TRBJ2-2; tentative D call: TRBD1 (8 bases). The material sequenced was peripheral blood. This chain's CDR3 is CASSRRTGGAGELFF. The CDR3 nucleotides are TGTGCCAGCAGCCGCCGAACAGGGGGGGCCGGGGAGCTGTTTTTT.